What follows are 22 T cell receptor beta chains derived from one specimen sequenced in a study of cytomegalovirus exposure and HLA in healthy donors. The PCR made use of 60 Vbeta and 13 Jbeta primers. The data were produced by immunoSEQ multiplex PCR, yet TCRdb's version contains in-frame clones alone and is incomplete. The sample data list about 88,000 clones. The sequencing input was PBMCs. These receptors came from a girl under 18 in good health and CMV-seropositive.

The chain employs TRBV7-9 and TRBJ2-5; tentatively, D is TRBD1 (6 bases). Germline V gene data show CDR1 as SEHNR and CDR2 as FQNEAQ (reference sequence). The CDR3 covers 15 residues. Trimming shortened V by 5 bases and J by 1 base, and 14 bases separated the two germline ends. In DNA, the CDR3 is TGTGCCAGCAGCATGAATACAGGGTTCCAAGAGACCCAGTACTTC. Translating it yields CASSMNTGFQETQYF.

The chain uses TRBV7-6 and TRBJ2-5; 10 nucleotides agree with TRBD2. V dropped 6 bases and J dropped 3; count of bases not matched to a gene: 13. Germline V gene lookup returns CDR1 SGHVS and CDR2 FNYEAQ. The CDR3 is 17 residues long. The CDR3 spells CASRLTSGARGEETQYF. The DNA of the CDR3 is TGTGCCAGCAGATTAACTAGCGGGGCACGCGGAGAAGAGACCCAGTACTTC.

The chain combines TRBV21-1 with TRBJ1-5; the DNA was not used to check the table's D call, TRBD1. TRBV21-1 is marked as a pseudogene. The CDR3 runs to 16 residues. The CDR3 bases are TGTGCCAGCAGCAAATGGGGCAAGCTTTTCAATCAGCCCCAGCATTTT. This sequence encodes CASSKWGKLFNQPQHF.

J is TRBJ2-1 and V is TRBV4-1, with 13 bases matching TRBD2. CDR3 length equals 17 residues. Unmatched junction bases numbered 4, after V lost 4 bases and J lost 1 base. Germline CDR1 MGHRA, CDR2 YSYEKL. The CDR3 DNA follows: TGCGCCAGCAGCCCACGGACTAGCGGGGGTTCCTACAATGAGCAGTTCTTC. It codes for CASSPRTSGGSYNEQFF.

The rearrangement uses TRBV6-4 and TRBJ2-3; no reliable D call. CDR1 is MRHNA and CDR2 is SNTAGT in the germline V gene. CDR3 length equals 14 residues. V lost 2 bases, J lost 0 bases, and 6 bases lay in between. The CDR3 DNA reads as TGTGCCAGCAGTGACGGTACTAGCACAGATACGCAGTATTTT. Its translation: CASSDGTSTDTQYF.

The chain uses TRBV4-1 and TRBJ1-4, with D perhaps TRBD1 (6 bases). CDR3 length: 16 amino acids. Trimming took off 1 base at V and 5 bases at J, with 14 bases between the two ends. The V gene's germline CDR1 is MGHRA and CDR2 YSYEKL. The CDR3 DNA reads TGCGCCAGCAGCCAAGTGGGGGCGACAGGAAATGAAAAACTGTTTTTT. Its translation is CASSQVGATGNEKLFF.

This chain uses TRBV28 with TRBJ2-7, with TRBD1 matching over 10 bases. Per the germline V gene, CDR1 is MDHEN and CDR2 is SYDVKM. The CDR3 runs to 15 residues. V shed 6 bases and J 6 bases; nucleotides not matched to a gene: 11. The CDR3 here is CASRPTGGELGEQYV. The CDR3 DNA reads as TGTGCCAGCAGGCCGACAGGGGGCGAACTGGGCGAGCAGTACGTC.

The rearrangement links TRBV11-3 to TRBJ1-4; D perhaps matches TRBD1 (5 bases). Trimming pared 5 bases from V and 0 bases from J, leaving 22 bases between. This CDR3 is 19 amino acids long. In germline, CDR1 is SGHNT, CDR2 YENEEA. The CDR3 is CASSRGRPGLVATNEKLFF. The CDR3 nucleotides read TGTGCCAGCAGCCGCGGACGCCCGGGACTTGTTGCAACTAATGAAAAACTGTTTTTT.

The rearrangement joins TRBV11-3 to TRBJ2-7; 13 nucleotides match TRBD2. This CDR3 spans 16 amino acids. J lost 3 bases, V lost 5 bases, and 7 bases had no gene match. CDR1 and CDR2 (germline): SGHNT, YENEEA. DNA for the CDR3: TGTGCCAGCAGCCCTCGACTAGCGGGGGGTTTCTACGAGCAGTACGTC. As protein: CASSPRLAGGFYEQYV.

As DNA, the CDR3 is TGTGCCAGCAGTTTATCGATAGGGGCCGCCGACGAGCAGTACTTC. This codes for CASSLSIGAADEQYF. The rearrangement links TRBV27 to TRBJ2-7; D perhaps matches TRBD1 (5 bases). This CDR3 is built from 15 residues. Trimming cost V 0 bases and J 5 bases, with 14 bases left between them. Looked up from germline, CDR1 is MNHEY and CDR2 is SMNVEV (reference sequence).

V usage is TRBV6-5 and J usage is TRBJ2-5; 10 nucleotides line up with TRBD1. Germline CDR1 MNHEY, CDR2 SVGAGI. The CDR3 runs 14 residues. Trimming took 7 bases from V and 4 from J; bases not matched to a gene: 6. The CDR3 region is CASNRDRGGETQYF. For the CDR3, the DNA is TGTGCCAGCAACCGGGACAGGGGCGGAGAGACCCAGTACTTC.

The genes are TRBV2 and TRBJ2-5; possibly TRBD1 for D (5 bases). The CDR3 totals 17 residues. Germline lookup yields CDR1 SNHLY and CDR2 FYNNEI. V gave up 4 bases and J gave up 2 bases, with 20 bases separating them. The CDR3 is CASSGGLRLSKQETQYF. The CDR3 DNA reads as TGTGCCAGCAGTGGGGGCCTCCGTCTTAGTAAACAAGAGACCCAGTACTTC.

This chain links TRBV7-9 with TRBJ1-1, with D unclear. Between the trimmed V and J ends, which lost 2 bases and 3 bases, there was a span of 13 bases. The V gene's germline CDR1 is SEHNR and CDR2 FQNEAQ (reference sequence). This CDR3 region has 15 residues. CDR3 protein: CASSLSTGWDTEAFF. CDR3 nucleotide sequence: TGTGCCAGCAGCTTATCGACCGGGTGGGACACTGAAGCTTTCTTT.

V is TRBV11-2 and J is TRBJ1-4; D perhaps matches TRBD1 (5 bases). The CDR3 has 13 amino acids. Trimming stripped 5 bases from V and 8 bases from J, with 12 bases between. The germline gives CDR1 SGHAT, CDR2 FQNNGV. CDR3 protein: CASSPRQFEKLFF. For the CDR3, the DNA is TGTGCCAGCAGCCCGCGACAGTTCGAAAAACTGTTTTTT.

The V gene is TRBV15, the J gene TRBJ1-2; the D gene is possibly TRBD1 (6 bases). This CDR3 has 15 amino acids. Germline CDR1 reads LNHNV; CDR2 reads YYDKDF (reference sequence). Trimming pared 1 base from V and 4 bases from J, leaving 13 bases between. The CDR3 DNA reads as TGTGCCACCAGCAGAGGCGGGGGCGCCGGCTATGGCTACACCTTC. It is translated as CATSRGGGAGYGYTF.

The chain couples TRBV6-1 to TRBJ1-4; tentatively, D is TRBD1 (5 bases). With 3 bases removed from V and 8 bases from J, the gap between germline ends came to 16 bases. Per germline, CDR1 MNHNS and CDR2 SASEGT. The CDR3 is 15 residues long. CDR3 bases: TGTGCCAGCAGTGATGGAGGGACGGCAGGGGAAAAACTGTTTTTT. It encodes CASSDGGTAGEKLFF.

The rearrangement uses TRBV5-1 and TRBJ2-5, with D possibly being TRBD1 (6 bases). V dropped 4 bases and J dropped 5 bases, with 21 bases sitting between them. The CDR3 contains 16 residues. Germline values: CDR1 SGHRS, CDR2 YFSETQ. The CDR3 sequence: CASSTRQAAPGETQYF. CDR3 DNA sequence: TGCGCCAGCAGCACCCGACAGGCCGCCCCGGGGGAGACCCAGTACTTC.

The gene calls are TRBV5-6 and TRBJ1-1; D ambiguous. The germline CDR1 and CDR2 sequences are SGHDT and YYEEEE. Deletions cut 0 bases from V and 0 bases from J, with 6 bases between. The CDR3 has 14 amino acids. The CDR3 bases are TGTGCCAGCAGCTTGGGTAGTTTGAACACTGAAGCTTTCTTT. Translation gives CASSLGSLNTEAFF.

This CDR3 reads CASSVGTGTDTQYF. CDR3 nucleotides: TGTGCCAGCAGTGTCGGGACAGGGACAGATACGCAGTATTTT. J is TRBJ2-3 and V is TRBV6-4; 9 bases agree with TRBD1. Trimming cost V 4 bases and J 3 bases; bases outside gene matches: 2. Germline V gives CDR1 MRHNA, CDR2 SNTAGT. The length of the CDR3 is 14 residues.

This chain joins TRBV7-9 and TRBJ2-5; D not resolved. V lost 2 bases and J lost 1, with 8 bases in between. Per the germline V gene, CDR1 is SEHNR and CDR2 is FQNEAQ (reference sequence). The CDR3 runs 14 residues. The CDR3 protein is CASSLQSGQETQYF. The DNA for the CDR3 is TGTGCCAGCAGCTTACAATCAGGCCAAGAGACCCAGTACTTC. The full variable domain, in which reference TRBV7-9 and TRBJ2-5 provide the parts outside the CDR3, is DTGVSQNPRHKITKRGQNVTFRCDPISEHNRLYWYRQTLGQGPEFLTYFQNEAQLEKSRLLSDRFSAERPKGSFSTLEIQRTEQGDSAMYLCASSLQSGQETQYFGPGTRLLVL.

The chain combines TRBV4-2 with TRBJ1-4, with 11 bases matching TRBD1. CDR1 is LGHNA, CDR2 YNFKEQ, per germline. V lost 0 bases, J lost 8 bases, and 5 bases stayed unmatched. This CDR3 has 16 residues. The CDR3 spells CASSQDRDRGFEKLFF. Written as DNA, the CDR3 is TGTGCCAGCAGCCAAGACAGGGACAGGGGGTTCGAAAAACTGTTTTTT.

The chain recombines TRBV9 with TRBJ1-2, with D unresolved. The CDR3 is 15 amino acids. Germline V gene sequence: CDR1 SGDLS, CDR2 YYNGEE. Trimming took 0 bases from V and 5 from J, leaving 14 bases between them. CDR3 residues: CASSVDEGSPYGYTF. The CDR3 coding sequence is TGTGCCAGCAGCGTAGATGAAGGGAGTCCTTATGGCTACACCTTC.